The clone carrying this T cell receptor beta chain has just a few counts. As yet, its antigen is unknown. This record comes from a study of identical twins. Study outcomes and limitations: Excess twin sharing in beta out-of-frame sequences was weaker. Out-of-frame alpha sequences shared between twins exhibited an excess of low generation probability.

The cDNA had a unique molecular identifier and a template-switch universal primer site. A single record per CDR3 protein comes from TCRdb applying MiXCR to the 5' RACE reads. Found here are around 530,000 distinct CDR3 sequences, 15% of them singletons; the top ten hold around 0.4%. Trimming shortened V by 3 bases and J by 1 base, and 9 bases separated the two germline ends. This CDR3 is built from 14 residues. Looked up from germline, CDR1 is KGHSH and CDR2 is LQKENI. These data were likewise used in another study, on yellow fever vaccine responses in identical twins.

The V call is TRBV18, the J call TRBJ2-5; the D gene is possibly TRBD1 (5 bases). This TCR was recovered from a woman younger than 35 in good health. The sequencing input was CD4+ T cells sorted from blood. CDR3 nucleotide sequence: TGTGCCAGCTCACCGACAGCCCTCCAAGAGACCCAGTACTTC. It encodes CASSPTALQETQYF.